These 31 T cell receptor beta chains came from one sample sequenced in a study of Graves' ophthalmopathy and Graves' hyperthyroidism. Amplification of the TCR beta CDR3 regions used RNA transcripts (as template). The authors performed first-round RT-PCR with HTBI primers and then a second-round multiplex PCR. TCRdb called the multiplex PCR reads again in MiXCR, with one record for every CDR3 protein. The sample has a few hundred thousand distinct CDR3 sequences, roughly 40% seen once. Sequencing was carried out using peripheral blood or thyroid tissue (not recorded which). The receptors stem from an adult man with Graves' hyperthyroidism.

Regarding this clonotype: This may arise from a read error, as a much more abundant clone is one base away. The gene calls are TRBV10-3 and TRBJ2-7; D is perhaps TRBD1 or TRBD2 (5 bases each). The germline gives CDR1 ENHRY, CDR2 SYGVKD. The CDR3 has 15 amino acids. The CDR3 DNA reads TGTGCCAGCAGTTACTCTAACCTAGTCGGGGCCGAACAGTGCTTC. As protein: CASSYSNLVGAEQCF.

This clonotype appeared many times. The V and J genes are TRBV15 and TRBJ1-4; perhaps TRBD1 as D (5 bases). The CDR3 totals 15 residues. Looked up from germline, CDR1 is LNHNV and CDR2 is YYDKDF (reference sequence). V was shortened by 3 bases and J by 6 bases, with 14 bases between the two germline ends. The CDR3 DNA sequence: TGTGCCACCAGCAGTCTCGACAGCCACCATGAAAAACTGTTTTTT. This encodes CATSSLDSHHEKLFF.

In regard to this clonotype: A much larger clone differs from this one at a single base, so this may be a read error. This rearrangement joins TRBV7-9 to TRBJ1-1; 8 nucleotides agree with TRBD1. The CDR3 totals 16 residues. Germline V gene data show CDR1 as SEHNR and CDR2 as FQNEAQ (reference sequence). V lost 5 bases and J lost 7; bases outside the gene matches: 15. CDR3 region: CASSQRPGQEGGEAFF. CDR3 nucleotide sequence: TGTGCCAGCAGCCAAAGGCCGGGACAGGAGGGGGGTGAAGCTTTCTTT.

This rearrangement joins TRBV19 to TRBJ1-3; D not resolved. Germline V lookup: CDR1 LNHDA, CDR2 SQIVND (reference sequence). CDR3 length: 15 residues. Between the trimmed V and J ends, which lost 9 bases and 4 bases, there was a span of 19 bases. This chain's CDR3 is CASEPRGIAGNTIYF. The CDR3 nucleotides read TGTGCCAGCGAGCCGCGGGGTATAGCGGGAAACACCATATATTTT.

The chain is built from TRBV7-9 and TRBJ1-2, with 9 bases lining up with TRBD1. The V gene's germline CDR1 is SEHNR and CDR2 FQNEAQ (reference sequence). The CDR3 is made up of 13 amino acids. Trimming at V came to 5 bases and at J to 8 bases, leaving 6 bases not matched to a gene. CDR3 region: CASSPRDREGYTF. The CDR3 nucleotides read TGTGCCAGCAGCCCCCGGGACAGGGAGGGCTACACCTTC.

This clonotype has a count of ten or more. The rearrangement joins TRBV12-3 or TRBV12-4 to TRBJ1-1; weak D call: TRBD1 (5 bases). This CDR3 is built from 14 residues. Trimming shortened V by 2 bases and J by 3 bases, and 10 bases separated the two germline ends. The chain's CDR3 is CASSLSGRDTEAFF. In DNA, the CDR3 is TGTGCCAGCAGTTTATCAGGGAGGGACACTGAAGCTTTCTTT.

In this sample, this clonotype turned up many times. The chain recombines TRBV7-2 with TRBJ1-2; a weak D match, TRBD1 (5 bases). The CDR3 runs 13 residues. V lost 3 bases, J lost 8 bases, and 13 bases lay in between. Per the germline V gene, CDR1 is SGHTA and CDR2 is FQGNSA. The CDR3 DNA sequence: TGTGCCAGCAGCTTGGGGACTAACGCGGGCTACACCTTC. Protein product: CASSLGTNAGYTF.

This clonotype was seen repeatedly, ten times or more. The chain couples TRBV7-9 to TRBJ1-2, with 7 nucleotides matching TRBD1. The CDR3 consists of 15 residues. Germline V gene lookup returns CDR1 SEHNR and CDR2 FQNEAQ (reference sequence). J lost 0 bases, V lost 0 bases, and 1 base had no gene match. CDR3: CASSLATGANYGYTF. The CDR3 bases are TGTGCCAGCAGCTTAGCTACAGGGGCTAACTATGGCTACACCTTC.

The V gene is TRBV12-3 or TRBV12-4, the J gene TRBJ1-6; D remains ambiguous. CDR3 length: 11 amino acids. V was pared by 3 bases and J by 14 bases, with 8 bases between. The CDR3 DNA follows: TGTGCCAGCAGTTTTGAGGGAACCCTCCACTTT. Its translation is CASSFEGTLHF.

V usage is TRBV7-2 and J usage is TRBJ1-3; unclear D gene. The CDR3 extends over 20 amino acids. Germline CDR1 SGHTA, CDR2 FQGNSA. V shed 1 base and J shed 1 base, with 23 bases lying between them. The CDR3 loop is CASSLVFERYQTDSGNTIYF. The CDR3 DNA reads TGTGCCAGCAGCTTAGTGTTCGAAAGGTATCAAACGGATTCTGGAAACACCATATATTTT.

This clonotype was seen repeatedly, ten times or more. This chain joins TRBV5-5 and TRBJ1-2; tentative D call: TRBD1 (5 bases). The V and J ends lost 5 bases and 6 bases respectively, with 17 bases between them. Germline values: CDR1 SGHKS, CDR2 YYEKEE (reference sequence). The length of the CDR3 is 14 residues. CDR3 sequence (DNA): TGTGCCAGCAGGGGCGGGACGATGGTAGATGGCTACACCTTC. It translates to CASRGGTMVDGYTF.

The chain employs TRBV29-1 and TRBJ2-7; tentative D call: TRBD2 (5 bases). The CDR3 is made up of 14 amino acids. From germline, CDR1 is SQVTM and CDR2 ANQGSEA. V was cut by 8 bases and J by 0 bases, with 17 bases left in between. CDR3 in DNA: TGCAGCTTGGCCAGCGGACGCCACTCCTACGAGCAGTACTTC. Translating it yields CSLASGRHSYEQYF.

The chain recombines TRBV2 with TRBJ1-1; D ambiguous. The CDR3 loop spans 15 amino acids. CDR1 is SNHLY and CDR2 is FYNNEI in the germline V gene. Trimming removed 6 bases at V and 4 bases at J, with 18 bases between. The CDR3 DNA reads TGTGCCAGCAGGACGGAACTAGGGAGTATCACTGAAGCTTTCTTT. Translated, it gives CASRTELGSITEAFF.

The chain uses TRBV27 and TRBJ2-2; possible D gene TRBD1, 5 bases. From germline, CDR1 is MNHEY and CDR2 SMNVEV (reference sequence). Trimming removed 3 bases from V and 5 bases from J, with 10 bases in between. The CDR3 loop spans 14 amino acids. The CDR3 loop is CASSFSHRTGELFF. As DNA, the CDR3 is TGTGCCAGCAGTTTCTCCCACAGGACCGGGGAGCTGTTTTTT.

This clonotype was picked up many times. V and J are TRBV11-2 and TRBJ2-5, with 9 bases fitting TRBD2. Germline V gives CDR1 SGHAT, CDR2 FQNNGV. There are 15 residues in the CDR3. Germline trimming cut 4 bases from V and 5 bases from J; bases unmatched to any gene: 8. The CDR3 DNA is TGTGCCAGCAGCTCAGGAGCGGGGGGCCCGGAGACCCAGTACTTC. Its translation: CASSSGAGGPETQYF. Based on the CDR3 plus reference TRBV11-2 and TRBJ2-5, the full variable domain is EAGVAQSPRYKIIEKRQSVAFWCNPISGHATLYWYQQILGQGPKLLIQFQNNGVVDDSQLPKDRFSAERLKGVDSTLKIQPAKLEDSAVYLCASSSGAGGPETQYFGPGTRLLVL.

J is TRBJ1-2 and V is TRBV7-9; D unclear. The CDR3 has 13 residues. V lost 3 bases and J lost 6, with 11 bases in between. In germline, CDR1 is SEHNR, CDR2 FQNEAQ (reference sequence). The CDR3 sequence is CASSLGSNNGYTF. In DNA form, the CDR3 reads TGTGCCAGCAGCTTGGGGAGCAACAATGGCTACACCTTC.

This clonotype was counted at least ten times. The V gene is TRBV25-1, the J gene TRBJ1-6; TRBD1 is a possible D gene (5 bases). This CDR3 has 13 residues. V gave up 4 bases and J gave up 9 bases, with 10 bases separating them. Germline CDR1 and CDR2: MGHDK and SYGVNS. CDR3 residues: CASSAAGGSPLHF. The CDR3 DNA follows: TGTGCCAGCAGTGCGGCGGGGGGTTCACCCCTCCACTTT.

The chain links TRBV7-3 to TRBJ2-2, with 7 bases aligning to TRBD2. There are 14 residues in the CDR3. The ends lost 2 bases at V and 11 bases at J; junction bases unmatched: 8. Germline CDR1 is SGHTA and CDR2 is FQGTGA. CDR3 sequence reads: CASSLAGVPDELFF. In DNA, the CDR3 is TGTGCCAGCAGCTTAGCGGGAGTTCCCGATGAGCTGTTTTTT.

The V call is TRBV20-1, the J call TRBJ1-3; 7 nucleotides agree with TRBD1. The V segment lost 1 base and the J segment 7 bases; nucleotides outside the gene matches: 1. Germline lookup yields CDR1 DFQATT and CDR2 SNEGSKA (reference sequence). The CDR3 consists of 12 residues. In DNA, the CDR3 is TGCAGTGCTAGAGGACAGGGTAACACCATATATTTT. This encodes CSARGQGNTIYF.

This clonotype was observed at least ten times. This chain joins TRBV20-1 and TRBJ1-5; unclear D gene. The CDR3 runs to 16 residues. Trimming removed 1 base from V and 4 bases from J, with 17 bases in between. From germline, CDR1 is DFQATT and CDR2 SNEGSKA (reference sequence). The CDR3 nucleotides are TGCAGTGCTAGAGCCGGGAGTACGCTTTTGAATCAGCCCCAGCATTTT. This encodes CSARAGSTLLNQPQHF.

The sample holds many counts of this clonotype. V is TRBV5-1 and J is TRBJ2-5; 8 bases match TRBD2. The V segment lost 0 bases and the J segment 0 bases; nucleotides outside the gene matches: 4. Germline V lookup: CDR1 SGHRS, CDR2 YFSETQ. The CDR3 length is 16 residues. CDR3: CASSLGTSSNQETQYF. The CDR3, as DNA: TGCGCCAGCAGCTTGGGGACTAGCAGCAACCAAGAGACCCAGTACTTC. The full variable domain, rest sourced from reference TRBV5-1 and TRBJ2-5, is KAGVTQTPRYLIKTRGQQVTLSCSPISGHRSVSWYQQTPGQGLQFLFEYFSETQRNKGNFPGRFSGRQFSNSRSEMNVSTLELGDSALYLCASSLGTSSNQETQYFGPGTRLLVL.

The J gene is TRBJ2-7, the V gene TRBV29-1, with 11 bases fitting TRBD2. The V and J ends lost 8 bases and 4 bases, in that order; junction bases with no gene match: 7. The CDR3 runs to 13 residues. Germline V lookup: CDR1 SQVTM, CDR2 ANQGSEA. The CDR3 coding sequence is TGCAGCTTAACTAGCGGGGGTCTTTACGAGCAGTACTTC. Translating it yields CSLTSGGLYEQYF.

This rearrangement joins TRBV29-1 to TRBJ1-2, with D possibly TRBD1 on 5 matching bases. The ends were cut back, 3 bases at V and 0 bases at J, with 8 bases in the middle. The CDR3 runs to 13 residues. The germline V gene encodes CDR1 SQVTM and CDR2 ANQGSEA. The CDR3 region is CSVETDTNYGYTF. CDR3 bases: TGCAGCGTTGAGACAGACACTAACTATGGCTACACCTTC.

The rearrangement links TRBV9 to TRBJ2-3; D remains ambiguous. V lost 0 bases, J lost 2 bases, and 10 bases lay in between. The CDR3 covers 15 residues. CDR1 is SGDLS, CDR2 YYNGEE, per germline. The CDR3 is CASSVGSFITDTQYF. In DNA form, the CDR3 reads TGTGCCAGCAGCGTAGGGTCCTTTATCACAGATACGCAGTATTTT.

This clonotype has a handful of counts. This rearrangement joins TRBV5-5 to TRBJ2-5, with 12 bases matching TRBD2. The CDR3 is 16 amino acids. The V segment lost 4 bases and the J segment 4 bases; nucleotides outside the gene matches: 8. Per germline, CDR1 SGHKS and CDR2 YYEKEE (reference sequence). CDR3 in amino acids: CASSTRLAGAPETQYF. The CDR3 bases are TGTGCCAGCAGCACCAGACTAGCGGGAGCTCCAGAGACCCAGTACTTC.

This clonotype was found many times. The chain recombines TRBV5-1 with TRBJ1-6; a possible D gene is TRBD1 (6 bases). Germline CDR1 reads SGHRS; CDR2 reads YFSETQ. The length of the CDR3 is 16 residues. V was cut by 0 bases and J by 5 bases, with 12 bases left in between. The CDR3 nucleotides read TGCGCCAGCAGCTTGGCGACAGGCGGAGATAATTCACCCCTCCACTTT. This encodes CASSLATGGDNSPLHF.

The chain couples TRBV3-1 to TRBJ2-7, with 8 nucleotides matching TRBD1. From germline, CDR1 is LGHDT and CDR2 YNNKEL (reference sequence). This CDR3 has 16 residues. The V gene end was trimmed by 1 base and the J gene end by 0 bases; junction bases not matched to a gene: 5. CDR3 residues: CASSQADRVLSYEQYF. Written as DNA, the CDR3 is TGTGCCAGCAGCCAAGCGGACAGGGTACTCTCCTACGAGCAGTACTTC.

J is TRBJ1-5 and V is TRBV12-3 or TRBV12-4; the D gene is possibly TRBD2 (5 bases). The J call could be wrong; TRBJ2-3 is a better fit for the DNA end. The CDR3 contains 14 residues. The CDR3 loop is CASSFMGGTDTQYF. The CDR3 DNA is TGTGCCAGCAGTTTCATGGGAGGCACAGATACGCAGTATTTT.

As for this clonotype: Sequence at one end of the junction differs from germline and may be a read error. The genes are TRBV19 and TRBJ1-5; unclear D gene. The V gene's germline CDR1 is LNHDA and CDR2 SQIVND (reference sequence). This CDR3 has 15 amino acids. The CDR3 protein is CASTPHTRSNQSQHF. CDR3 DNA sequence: TGTGCCAGTACTCCACACACCCGTAGCAATCAGTCCCAGCATTTT.

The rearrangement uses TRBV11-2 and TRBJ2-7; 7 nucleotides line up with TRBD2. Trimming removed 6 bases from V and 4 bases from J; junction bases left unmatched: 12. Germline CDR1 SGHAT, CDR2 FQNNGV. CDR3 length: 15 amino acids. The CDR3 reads CASSRRGGVVYEQYF. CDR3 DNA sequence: TGTGCCAGCAGTAGAAGGGGAGGGGTAGTATACGAGCAGTACTTC.

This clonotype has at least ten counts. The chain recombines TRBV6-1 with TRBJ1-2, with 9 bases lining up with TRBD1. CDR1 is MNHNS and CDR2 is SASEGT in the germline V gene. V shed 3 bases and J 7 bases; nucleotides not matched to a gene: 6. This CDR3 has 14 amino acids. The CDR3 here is CASSEDRGMFGYTF. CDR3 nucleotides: TGTGCCAGCAGTGAGGACAGGGGAATGTTTGGCTACACCTTC.